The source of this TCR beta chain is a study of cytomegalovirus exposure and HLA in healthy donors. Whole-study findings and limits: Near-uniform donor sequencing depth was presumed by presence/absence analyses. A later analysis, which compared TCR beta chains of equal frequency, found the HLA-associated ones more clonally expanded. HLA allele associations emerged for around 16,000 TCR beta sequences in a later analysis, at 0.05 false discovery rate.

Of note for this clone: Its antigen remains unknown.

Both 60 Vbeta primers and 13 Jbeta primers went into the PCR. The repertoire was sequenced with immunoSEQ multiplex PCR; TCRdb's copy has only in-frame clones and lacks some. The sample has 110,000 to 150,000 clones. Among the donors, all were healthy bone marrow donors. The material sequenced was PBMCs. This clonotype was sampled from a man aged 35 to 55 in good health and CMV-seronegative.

The CDR3 region has the DNA TGTGCCAGCAGCGCACAGGGGGTCGGGGAGCTGTTTTTT. Translated, it gives CASSAQGVGELFF. The V and J genes are TRBV7-9 and TRBJ2-2; 8 positions agree with TRBD1. With 5 bases clipped from V and 7 bases from J, the junction kept 3 bases outside the gene matches. The CDR3 is made up of 13 amino acids. Germline V CDR1 and CDR2: SEHNR, FQNEAQ (reference sequence).